Presented here are 18 T cell receptor beta chains from one specimen sequenced in a study of OX40 agonist ivuxolimab in advanced cancers. Generated by immunoSEQ multiplex PCR, the TCRdb table keeps only in-frame clones and is missing some. The sample has some 66,000 clones; more than 60% are singletons. The sequences come from CD4+ or CD8+ T cells sorted from blood, collected in a trial of the OX40 agonist ivuxolimab. The source of these receptors is an adult with an advanced solid tumor such as melanoma, head and neck, liver or kidney cancer.

This clone was detected once. The chain has TRBV9 and TRBJ1-1; 7 bases agree with TRBD1. V lost 1 base, J lost 1 base, and 4 bases stayed unmatched. Germline CDR1 SGDLS, CDR2 YYNGEE. CDR3 size: 15 residues. The CDR3 sequence is CASSVQGGRNTEAFF. The CDR3 DNA sequence: TGTGCCAGCAGCGTACAGGGGGGGCGGAACACTGAAGCTTTCTTT.

The rearrangement uses TRBV16 and TRBJ2-1; 7 nucleotides line up with TRBD1. V dropped 4 bases and J dropped 6; count of bases not matched to a gene: 12. Germline CDR1 and CDR2: KGHSY and FQNENV. The CDR3 spans 16 residues. The CDR3 nucleotides are TGTGCCAGCAGCCCAACCCAGGGACAGTACACCAATGAGCAGTTCTTC. Amino acid sequence: CASSPTQGQYTNEQFF.

This clone was seen a single time. J is TRBJ2-1 and V is TRBV19; 8 bases line up with TRBD1. Trimming cost V 5 bases and J 6 bases; bases outside gene matches: 15. The V gene's germline CDR1 is LNHDA and CDR2 SQIVND (reference sequence). The CDR3 is 17 amino acids. CDR3 loop: CASSPPPGQGNFNEQFF. The DNA for the CDR3 is TGTGCCAGTAGTCCCCCCCCCGGACAGGGAAACTTCAATGAGCAGTTCTTC.

This clone appeared once. The chain links TRBV19 to TRBJ2-7; 7 bases fit TRBD1. CDR3 length: 14 amino acids. J gave up 0 bases and V 7 bases, and 6 bases lay outside the gene matches. Germline CDR1 and CDR2: LNHDA and SQIVND (reference sequence). In DNA form, the CDR3 reads TGTGCCAGTAAGACAGGGCTGCTCTCCTACGAGCAGTACTTC. Protein sequence: CASKTGLLSYEQYF.

The V call is TRBV28, the J call TRBJ2-7, with 8 bases lining up with TRBD2. Germline CDR1 and CDR2: MDHEN and SYDVKM. The CDR3 has 14 amino acids. The trim removed 3 bases at V and 2 bases at J, leaving 3 bases unmatched. The CDR3 DNA reads as TGTGCCAGCAGTTTTCAGCGGGAGCCCTACGAGCAGTACTTC. This encodes CASSFQREPYEQYF.

The chain has TRBV11-2 and TRBJ1-3, with D perhaps matching TRBD1 (5 bases). The V gene lost 5 bases and the J gene lost 4 bases, with 15 bases spanning the gap. The CDR3 extends over 15 amino acids. Germline V lookup: CDR1 SGHAT, CDR2 FQNNGV. The CDR3 nucleotides read TGTGCCAGCAGCCCGTTGAGGGGTTTGGGAAACACCATATATTTT. As protein: CASSPLRGLGNTIYF.

The V gene is TRBV7-9, the J gene TRBJ1-4; TRBD1 is a possible D gene (5 bases). V lost 2 bases to trimming and J lost 4 bases, with 11 bases between them. The CDR3 extends over 15 amino acids. Looked up from germline, CDR1 is SEHNR and CDR2 is FQNEAQ (reference sequence). The CDR3 is CASSLNGGDNEKLFF. CDR3 in DNA: TGTGCCAGCAGCTTAAACGGGGGGGATAATGAAAAACTGTTTTTT.

Only a few counts were recorded for this clone. The chain has TRBV6-5 and TRBJ1-3; D uncertain. This CDR3 region has 14 residues. The germline V gene encodes CDR1 MNHEY and CDR2 SVGAGI. V was trimmed by 2 bases and J by 1 base, leaving 6 bases between them. The CDR3 protein is CASSYGVSGNTIYF. CDR3 nucleotide sequence: TGTGCCAGCAGTTACGGGGTTTCTGGAAACACCATATATTTT.

The J gene is TRBJ1-5, the V gene TRBV2; 7 nucleotides line up with TRBD1. Germline CDR1 SNHLY, CDR2 FYNNEI. This CDR3 contains 13 residues. V was clipped by 6 bases and J by 3 bases; unmatched bases: 2. The CDR3 DNA reads TGTGCCAGCAGCAGGGGGGCCAATCAGCCCCAGCATTTT. Encoded protein: CASSRGANQPQHF.

The V gene is TRBV6-5, the J gene TRBJ2-3; tentatively, D is TRBD1 (7 bases). V was cut by 0 bases and J by 6 bases, with 16 bases left in between. This CDR3 spans 16 amino acids. Germline V lookup: CDR1 MNHEY, CDR2 SVGAGI. In DNA form, the CDR3 reads TGTGCCAGCAGTTACTCGATCGCAGGGGGGAGGGATACGCAGTATTTT. This codes for CASSYSIAGGRDTQYF.

In its sample, this clone was seen once. This chain joins TRBV30 and TRBJ1-4; D might be TRBD1 (6 bases). The germline V and J ends were trimmed by 1 base and 8 bases, with 20 bases remaining between them. Germline CDR1 and CDR2: GTSNPN and SVGIG (reference sequence). The CDR3 covers 16 residues. CDR3 loop: CAWSAGQFKGLEKLFF. CDR3 nucleotide sequence: TGTGCCTGGAGTGCCGGACAGTTTAAGGGCCTAGAAAAACTGTTTTTT.

The chain is built from TRBV10-3 and TRBJ2-7, with TRBD1 identical over 9 bases. With 6 bases clipped from V and 0 bases from J, the junction kept 12 bases outside the gene matches. The germline gives CDR1 ENHRY, CDR2 SYGVKD. The CDR3 contains 17 residues. The CDR3 spells CAISSVTGGLYSYEQYF. In DNA form, the CDR3 reads TGTGCCATCAGCAGTGTTACAGGGGGCTTGTACTCCTACGAGCAGTACTTC.

The chain couples TRBV10-3 to TRBJ1-1; 7 nucleotides agree with TRBD1. The junction had 6 bases not matched to a gene; V was cut back by 3 bases and J by 5 bases. Germline V gives CDR1 ENHRY, CDR2 SYGVKD. The CDR3 consists of 14 residues. The CDR3 here is CAISDTGDGTEAFF. The DNA for the CDR3 is TGTGCCATCAGTGATACAGGGGATGGGACTGAAGCTTTCTTT.

The rearrangement links TRBV6-5 to TRBJ1-2; no clear D. Trimming shortened V by 8 bases and J by 10 bases, and 23 bases separated the two germline ends. The CDR3 covers 14 residues. Germline V gene lookup returns CDR1 MNHEY and CDR2 SVGAGI. The CDR3 DNA reads TGTGCCAGCCTACGACCCGAGGCCGAATCGGACTACACCTTC. It is translated as CASLRPEAESDYTF.

The chain recombines TRBV30 with TRBJ1-6; the D is unclear. V was trimmed by 0 bases and J by 6 bases, leaving 6 bases between them. Germline CDR1 is GTSNPN and CDR2 is SVGIG (reference sequence). The CDR3 loop spans 13 amino acids. CDR3 nucleotides: TGTGCCTGGAGTGTGCAACTTAATTCACCCCTCCACTTT. Protein sequence: CAWSVQLNSPLHF.

This clone was detected a few times. V usage is TRBV29-1 and J usage is TRBJ1-1; perhaps TRBD1 as D (6 bases). This CDR3 region has 13 residues. V was trimmed by 7 bases and J by 6 bases, leaving 18 bases between them. Germline-derived CDR1 and CDR2 are SQVTM and ANQGSEA. CDR3 DNA sequence: TGCAGCGCTACGATACAGGGCCGGCCTGAAGCTTTCTTT. Amino acids: CSATIQGRPEAFF.

This chain joins TRBV6-5 and TRBJ1-5; 7 bases are shared with TRBD1. The germline V gene encodes CDR1 MNHEY and CDR2 SVGAGI. The CDR3 contains 15 residues. Germline trimming cut 5 bases from V and 0 bases from J; bases unmatched to any gene: 4. The CDR3 nucleotides are TGTGCCAGCAGTCAGACAGGGAATAGCAATCAGCCCCAGCATTTT. Translated: CASSQTGNSNQPQHF.

CDR3 in amino acids: CASSLLNLAGRDEQYF. The CDR3 bases are TGTGCCAGCAGCTTGTTAAACCTAGCGGGTCGGGACGAGCAGTACTTC. The rearrangement links TRBV7-2 to TRBJ2-7; 8 nucleotides align to TRBD2. The CDR3 is 16 amino acids. V lost 3 bases to trimming and J lost 5 bases; unmatched junction nucleotides: 12. Germline V gene data show CDR1 as SGHTA and CDR2 as FQGNSA.